The present T cell receptor (beta chain) was sequenced within a study of post-analysis software for immune sequencing data. Unique molecular identifiers featured in each of the TCR beta cDNA libraries. From the PCR reads, TCRdb called clonotypes with MiXCR, one entry per CDR3 protein. This sample has about 810,000 distinct CDR3 sequences, with roughly 50% found just once. Study findings and constraints: Elevated frequency relative to controls characterized four to six TRBV segments in patients, TRBV5-6, TRBV5-1 and TRBV20-1 among them.

In the case of this clonotype: Antigen unknown.

With V trimmed by 7 bases and J by 2 bases, 9 bases remained unmatched. CDR3 length equals 17 residues. Sequencing used blood. The chain combines TRBV12-3 or TRBV12-4 with TRBJ2-4, with 12 bases aligning to TRBD2. The source of this sequence is a girl aged 10 to 17 with multiple sclerosis. The CDR3, as DNA: TGTGCCAGCAATCCTAGCGGGAGGGCTCTTTCCAAAAACATTCAGTACTTC. It translates to CASNPSGRALSKNIQYF.